These 24 T cell receptor beta chains originate from one sample sequenced in a study of response to subunit inactivated influenza vaccine. TCRdb processed the RT-PCR reads anew with MiXCR; each CDR3 protein has one entry. Here the sample spans hundreds of thousands of distinct CDR3 sequences, approximately 15% being singletons. Specimen: PBMCs from blood, collected less than 15 days before vaccination. Every receptor here comes from a man aged 45 to 65 who received an inactivated influenza vaccine.

This chain links TRBV3-1 with TRBJ2-2; D is undetermined. Germline assignment: CDR1 LGHDT and CDR2 YNNKEL (reference sequence). The CDR3 runs 15 residues. Trimming took 4 bases from V and 4 from J, leaving 13 bases between them. CDR3 sequence: CASSLPQVATGELFF. CDR3 nucleotide sequence: TGTGCCAGCAGCCTACCTCAGGTAGCCACCGGGGAGCTGTTTTTT.

J is TRBJ2-7 and V is TRBV5-1; D ambiguous. CDR3 size: 14 residues. V lost 0 bases, J lost 5 bases, and 12 bases lay in between. Germline values: CDR1 SGHRS, CDR2 YFSETQ. The CDR3 DNA reads as TGCGCCAGCAGCTTGGACAGCGTTGGGGACGAGCAGTACTTC. Translating it yields CASSLDSVGDEQYF.

In its sample, this clonotype was seen a few times. V and J are TRBV28 and TRBJ1-5; weak D call: TRBD1 (6 bases). CDR1 and CDR2 from the germline V gene are MDHEN and SYDVKM. V shed 3 bases and J shed 13 bases, with 19 bases lying between them. This CDR3 region has 14 residues. CDR3 sequence (DNA): TGTGCCAGCAGTTTTCTTCAGGGGAGTAGTTCGCAGCATTTT. This gives the protein CASSFLQGSSSQHF. The whole variable domain, filled in from reference TRBV28 and TRBJ1-5, reads DVKVTQSSRYLVKRTGEKVFLECVQDMDHENMFWYRQDPGLGLRLIYFSYDVKMKEKGDIPEGYSVSREKKERFSLILESASTNQTSMYLCASSFLQGSSSQHFGDGTRLSIL.

This clonotype was seen more than once but under ten times. The rearrangement joins TRBV11-2 to TRBJ1-4, with D perhaps matching TRBD1 (6 bases). The V end was cut by 3 bases, the J end by 8 bases, with 10 bases between. Germline loops: CDR1 SGHAT, CDR2 FQNNGV. This CDR3 spans 13 amino acids. CDR3 nucleotide sequence: TGTGCCAGCAGCTTGGGACATGGAGAAAAACTGTTTTTT. Its translation is CASSLGHGEKLFF.

The chain recombines TRBV6-2 or TRBV6-3 with TRBJ2-3; TRBD1 agrees at 8 bases. With V trimmed by 9 bases and J by 2 bases, 10 bases remained unmatched. Germline CDR1 is MNHEY and CDR2 is SVGEGT. This CDR3 has 15 residues. CDR3: CASTRVTGVTDTQYF. CDR3 nucleotides: TGTGCCAGTACCCGGGTGACAGGGGTCACAGATACGCAGTATTTT.

V and J are TRBV7-6 and TRBJ2-7; tentative D call: TRBD1 (6 bases). Trimming pared 1 base from V and 3 bases from J, leaving 10 bases between. Germline lookup yields CDR1 SGHVS and CDR2 FNYEAQ. This CDR3 is 14 amino acids long. CDR3 coding DNA: TGTGCCAGCAGCTTAGGACAGGAGTACTACGAGCAGTACTTC. It translates to CASSLGQEYYEQYF.

There are a few counts of this clonotype. V is TRBV4-2 and J is TRBJ2-7, with D perhaps TRBD1 or TRBD2 (5 bases each). The CDR3 sequence is 14 residues long. The germline CDR1 and CDR2 sequences are LGHNA and YNFKEQ. The V end lost 1 base, the J end lost 6 bases, and 13 bases lay between the germline ends. The CDR3: CASSQGDGPREQYF. The CDR3 nucleotides are TGTGCCAGCAGCCAAGGGGACGGCCCACGCGAGCAGTACTTC.

A few counts support this clonotype. The rearrangement uses TRBV28 and TRBJ2-5, with TRBD2 matching over 8 bases. The CDR3 contains 15 residues. Looked up from germline, CDR1 is MDHEN and CDR2 is SYDVKM. J lost 2 bases, V lost 5 bases, and 7 bases had no gene match. The CDR3 DNA is TGTGCCAGCAGTGGCCGCGGGGGGACTCAAGAGACCCAGTACTTC. Its protein is CASSGRGGTQETQYF.

This clonotype is a singleton in its sample. This chain connects TRBV3-1 to TRBJ2-1, with 9 bases fitting TRBD2. CDR3 length: 16 residues. CDR1 LGHDT and CDR2 YNNKEL come from the germline V gene (reference sequence). V trimming: 1 base; J trimming: 6 bases; junction bases outside the gene matches: 7. The CDR3 reads CASSQVSAGGTNEQFF. The DNA of the CDR3 is TGTGCCAGCAGCCAAGTTTCGGCGGGAGGGACCAATGAGCAGTTCTTC.

This clonotype has at least ten counts. J is TRBJ2-1 and V is TRBV7-9; 10 bases are a match to TRBD2. Germline assignment: CDR1 SEHNR and CDR2 FQNEAQ (reference sequence). The CDR3 runs to 16 residues. V gave up 5 bases and J gave up 3 bases; unmatched junction bases: 7. CDR3 region: CASSITQRGGYNEQFF. In DNA, the CDR3 is TGTGCCAGCAGCATTACCCAGCGGGGGGGCTACAATGAGCAGTTCTTC.

V usage is TRBV5-1 and J usage is TRBJ2-5; the D gene is possibly TRBD1 (5 bases). The germline V gene encodes CDR1 SGHRS and CDR2 YFSETQ. CDR3 length: 14 amino acids. V lost 7 bases, J lost 0 bases, and 13 bases lay in between. CDR3: CASGPTEYQETQYF. CDR3 DNA sequence: TGCGCCAGCGGCCCGACAGAGTACCAAGAGACCCAGTACTTC.

This clonotype was observed many times. CDR3 protein: CASSLKLAGYNEQFF. The CDR3, as DNA: TGCGCCAGCAGCTTAAAACTAGCGGGCTACAATGAGCAGTTCTTC. This chain joins TRBV5-1 and TRBJ2-1; 9 nucleotides align to TRBD2. CDR3 size: 15 residues. Per germline, CDR1 SGHRS and CDR2 YFSETQ. Trimming cost V 2 bases and J 3 bases; bases outside gene matches: 3.

This clonotype was seen at least ten times. The chain carries TRBV18 and TRBJ1-3, with a possible D match to TRBD1 (5 bases). V lost 5 bases, J lost 0 bases, and 14 bases lay in between. Germline CDR1 KGHSH, CDR2 LQKENI. CDR3 length equals 16 residues. This CDR3 reads CASSTQTVNSGNTIYF. DNA of the CDR3: TGTGCCAGCTCAACCCAGACAGTTAACTCTGGAAACACCATATATTTT.

V gene TRBV3-1 combines with J gene TRBJ2-5, with 11 nucleotides matching TRBD2. Losses at the gene ends were 2 bases for V and 5 bases for J; bases not matched to a gene: 7. This CDR3 contains 16 residues. Per germline, CDR1 LGHDT and CDR2 YNNKEL (reference sequence). In DNA, the CDR3 is TGTGCCAGCAGCCAACTTAGCGGGGGGGCCATGGAGACCCAGTACTTC. Translating it yields CASSQLSGGAMETQYF.

This clonotype was seen a handful of times. The CDR3 here is CASRGSGRERAKNIQYF. The CDR3 nucleotides are TGTGCCAGCAGGGGTAGCGGGAGGGAAAGGGCCAAAAACATTCAGTACTTC. This chain joins TRBV12-3 or TRBV12-4 and TRBJ2-4; TRBD2 matches 11 bases. The CDR3 loop spans 17 amino acids. V was pared by 6 bases and J by 1 base, with 8 bases of the junction left unmatched.

This clonotype was seen more than once but under ten times. This rearrangement joins TRBV7-9 to TRBJ2-1, with TRBD2 matching 9 bases. The V gene's germline CDR1 is SEHNR and CDR2 FQNEAQ (reference sequence). The CDR3 runs to 14 residues. The V gene end was trimmed by 6 bases and the J gene end by 5 bases; junction bases not matched to a gene: 5. The CDR3 region is CASRLLAGNNEQFF. CDR3 bases: TGTGCCAGCAGGCTACTAGCGGGTAACAATGAGCAGTTCTTC.

This clonotype was seen many times. V is TRBV28 and J is TRBJ2-3; TRBD1 agrees at 7 bases. From germline, CDR1 is MDHEN and CDR2 SYDVKM. This CDR3 has 15 amino acids. V was pared by 7 bases and J by 4 bases, with 11 bases of the junction left unmatched. The CDR3 loop reads CASKDRSLISDTQYF. Written as DNA, the CDR3 is TGTGCCAGCAAGGACAGGAGCCTTATCTCAGATACGCAGTATTTT.

The chain couples TRBV7-2 to TRBJ2-3; TRBD2 aligns across 7 bases. V shed 5 bases and J 1 base; nucleotides not matched to a gene: 6. The CDR3 runs 15 residues. Germline V gene data show CDR1 as SGHTA and CDR2 as FQGNSA. The CDR3 coding sequence is TGTGCCAGCAGCCCAGACCGGGGGGGCACAGATACGCAGTATTTT. It is translated as CASSPDRGGTDTQYF.

This clonotype has just a few counts. This chain uses TRBV28 with TRBJ1-1; D might be TRBD1 (6 bases). In germline, CDR1 is MDHEN, CDR2 SYDVKM. This CDR3 is built from 17 residues. The V gene lost 4 bases and the J gene lost 1 base, with 19 bases spanning the gap. CDR3 DNA: TGTGCCAGCAGTTCTCCGGGGGCGAGGGGTGGGAACACTGAAGCTTTCTTT. Amino acid sequence: CASSSPGARGGNTEAFF.

This clonotype was observed a handful of times. The rearrangement links TRBV28 to TRBJ1-5, with D tentatively TRBD1 (5 bases). Trimming removed 3 bases at V and 6 bases at J, with 21 bases between. From germline, CDR1 is MDHEN and CDR2 SYDVKM. The CDR3 has 17 amino acids. CDR3 protein: CASSFFGLTGRGQPQHF. The DNA of the CDR3 is TGTGCCAGCAGTTTTTTCGGCCTTACAGGCCGGGGTCAGCCCCAGCATTTT.

Regarding this clonotype: One end of the junction does not line up with germline, which may come from a read error. This chain uses TRBV4-3 with TRBJ2-1; D not resolved. Germline V gene data show CDR1 as LGHNA and CDR2 as YSLEER. The CDR3 extends over 14 amino acids. Here the CDR3 DNA reads TGCGCCAGCAGCCCGAATGGACCTTACAATGAGCAGTCCTTC. This encodes CASSPNGPYNEQSF.

The V and J genes are TRBV7-9 and TRBJ2-3; TRBD2 matches 12 bases. V was clipped by 5 bases and J by 6 bases; unmatched bases: 6. The CDR3 has 15 amino acids. The germline CDR1 and CDR2 sequences are SEHNR and FQNEAQ (reference sequence). The CDR3 spells CASSRTSGILDTQYF. CDR3 nucleotide sequence: TGTGCCAGCAGCCGGACTAGCGGGATTCTGGATACGCAGTATTTT.

This clonotype was observed many times. V gene TRBV3-1 combines with J gene TRBJ2-2, with 8 bases that match TRBD1. In germline, CDR1 is LGHDT, CDR2 YNNKEL (reference sequence). The junction had 0 bases not matched to a gene; V was cut back by 1 base and J by 5 bases. The CDR3 sequence is 14 residues long. The CDR3 region is CASSQGQGTGELFF. The CDR3 bases are TGTGCCAGCAGCCAAGGACAGGGGACCGGGGAGCTGTTTTTT.

The chain is built from TRBV9 and TRBJ2-1, with 8 bases that match TRBD2. The CDR3 consists of 16 residues. V lost 4 bases, J lost 7 bases, and 13 bases stayed unmatched. Germline-derived CDR1 and CDR2 are SGDLS and YYNGEE. CDR3 in DNA: TGTGCCAGCAGCCCAAGAGCGGGGGCACTCGATAATGAGCAGTTCTTC. This gives the protein CASSPRAGALDNEQFF.